One T cell receptor beta chain is described in this entry. The antigen is unknown. CDR1 is SGHKS, CDR2 YYEKEE, per germline (reference sequence). This CDR3 comprises 14 residues. Between the trimmed V and J ends, which lost 4 bases and 1 base, there was a span of 12 bases. This sample was taken from a study of T cells after yellow fever vaccination. Whole-study results and caveats: Compared with primary, the secondary response was weaker and peaked at day 5, not 15.

UMIs were added to TCR cDNA along with a universal primer site when it was made by 5'RACE template switching. TCRdb ran MiXCR on the 5' RACE reads and lists one entry per CDR3 protein. Of about 300,000 distinct CDR3 sequences listed, around 7% are singletons. The chain has TRBV5-5 and TRBJ2-7; TRBD2 is a possible D gene (6 bases). Specimen: PBMCs, collected roughly 45 days after the first yellow fever vaccination. The receptor was derived from a man in his late teens or twenties who received the YFV17D yellow fever vaccine. The CDR3 region has the DNA TGTGCCAGCAGCCGCGGGGCGGAATCCTACGAGCAGTACGTC. As protein: CASSRGAESYEQYV.